This TCR beta chain was identified during a study of technical replicates of blood from a handful of donors. Per germline, CDR1 SGHTA and CDR2 FQGTGA. Trimming left V 5 bases short and J 4 bases short, with 9 bases between. The CDR3 is 12 residues long. Assay: immunoSEQ multiplex PCR; the TCRdb copy retains only in-frame clones and omits some. This table holds over 80,000 clones, approximately 96% found once. This clone was seen only once. The source material was T cells isolated from PBMCs. The sequence was collected from a human donor in good health. The chain has TRBV7-3 and TRBJ2-7; a possible D gene is TRBD1 (6 bases). CDR3: CASSLTGYEQYF. As DNA, the CDR3 is TGTGCCAGCAGCCTTACAGGGTACGAGCAGTACTTC.